Listed below are T cell receptor beta chains from one sample, sequenced in a study of blood T cell repertoires in COVID-19. The data were produced by immunoSEQ multiplex PCR, yet TCRdb's version contains in-frame clones alone and is incomplete. The top ten hold 1.2% of the sample, which has 150,000 or so clones, over 75% seen once. Sequencing was performed on PBMCs or T cells enriched from blood (not recorded which). The receptors shown here come from a woman in her 30s with acute COVID-19. Each CDR3 is given without its conserved first and last residue. The order of the fields is J gene, V gene, CDR3 protein.

j_call: TRBJ2-2; v_call: TRBV15; cdr3_aa: ATSRSVAGELF
j_call: TRBJ1-6; v_call: TRBV10-3; cdr3_aa: AISELEGAVLH
j_call: TRBJ2-3; v_call: TRBV5-4; cdr3_aa: ASSFLAGDLDTQY
j_call: TRBJ1-6; v_call: TRBV7-8; cdr3_aa: ASSLVGLDSPLH
j_call: TRBJ1-5; v_call: TRBV24-1; cdr3_aa: ATSDSRQGAGQPQH
j_call: TRBJ2-2; v_call: TRBV18; cdr3_aa: ASSRYEGTNTGELF
j_call: TRBJ2-6; v_call: TRBV19; cdr3_aa: AIGGEQGKGGANVLT
j_call: TRBJ1-1; v_call: TRBV5-1; cdr3_aa: ASSLSTGNTEAF
j_call: TRBJ2-1; v_call: TRBV28; cdr3_aa: ASSFSSYNEQF
j_call: TRBJ2-5; v_call: TRBV4-1; cdr3_aa: ASSQGFGQIQETQY
j_call: TRBJ2-2; v_call: TRBV27; cdr3_aa: ASSVATGELF
j_call: TRBJ1-2; v_call: TRBV6-2/TRBV6-3; cdr3_aa: ASSPSTAAMSNYGYT
j_call: TRBJ2-3; v_call: TRBV2; cdr3_aa: ASTNGGPQY
j_call: TRBJ1-4; v_call: TRBV28; cdr3_aa: ASRADRVGKLF
j_call: TRBJ1-1; v_call: TRBV5-1; cdr3_aa: ASSLSRTAEAF
j_call: TRBJ1-1; v_call: TRBV7-2; cdr3_aa: ASSSRQVAEAF
j_call: TRBJ2-3; v_call: TRBV18; cdr3_aa: ASSPPGGGGLGTDTQY